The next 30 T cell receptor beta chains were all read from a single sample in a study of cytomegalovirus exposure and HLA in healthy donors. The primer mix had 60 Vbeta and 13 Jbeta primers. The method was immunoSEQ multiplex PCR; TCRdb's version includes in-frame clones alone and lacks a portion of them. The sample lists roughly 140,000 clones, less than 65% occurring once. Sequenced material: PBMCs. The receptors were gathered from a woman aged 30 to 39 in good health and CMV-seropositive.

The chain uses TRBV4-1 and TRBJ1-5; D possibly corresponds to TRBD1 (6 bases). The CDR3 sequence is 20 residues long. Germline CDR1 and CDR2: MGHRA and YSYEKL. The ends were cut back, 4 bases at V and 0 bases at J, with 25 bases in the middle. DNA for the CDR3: TGCGCCAGCAGCCCACTGCCCCCCGGCGCAGGGGCAGTTAGCAATCAGCCCCAGCATTTT. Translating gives CASSPLPPGAGAVSNQPQHF.

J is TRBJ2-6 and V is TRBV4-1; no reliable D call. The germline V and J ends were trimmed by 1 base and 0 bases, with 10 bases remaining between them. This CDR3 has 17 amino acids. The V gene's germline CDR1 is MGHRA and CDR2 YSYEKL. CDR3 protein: CASSQGAIYSGANVLTF. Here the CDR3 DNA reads TGCGCCAGCAGCCAAGGGGCAATATACTCTGGGGCCAACGTCCTGACTTTC.

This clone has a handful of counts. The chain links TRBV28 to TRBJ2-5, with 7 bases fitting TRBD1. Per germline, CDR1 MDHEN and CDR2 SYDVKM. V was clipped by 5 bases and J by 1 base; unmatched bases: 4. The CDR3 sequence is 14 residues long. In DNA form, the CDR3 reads TGTGCCAGCAGTCTGGGACAGCTCCAAGAGACCCAGTACTTC. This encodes CASSLGQLQETQYF. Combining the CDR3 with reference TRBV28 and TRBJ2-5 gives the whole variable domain DVKVTQSSRYLVKRTGEKVFLECVQDMDHENMFWYRQDPGLGLRLIYFSYDVKMKEKGDIPEGYSVSREKKERFSLILESASTNQTSMYLCASSLGQLQETQYFGPGTRLLVL.

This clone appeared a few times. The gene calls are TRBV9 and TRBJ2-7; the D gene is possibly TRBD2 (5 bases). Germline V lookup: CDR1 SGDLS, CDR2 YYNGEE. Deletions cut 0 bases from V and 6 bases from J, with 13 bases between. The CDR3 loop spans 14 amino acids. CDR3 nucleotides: TGTGCCAGCAGCGTAGGTCCAGCGGTAGGCGAGCAGTACTTC. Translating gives CASSVGPAVGEQYF.

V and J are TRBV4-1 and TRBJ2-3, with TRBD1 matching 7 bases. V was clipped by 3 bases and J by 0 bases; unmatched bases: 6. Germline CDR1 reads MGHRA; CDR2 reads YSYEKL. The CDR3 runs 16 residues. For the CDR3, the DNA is TGCGCCAGCAGCCACCCGGGGACAGAGAGCACAGATACGCAGTATTTT. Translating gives CASSHPGTESTDTQYF.

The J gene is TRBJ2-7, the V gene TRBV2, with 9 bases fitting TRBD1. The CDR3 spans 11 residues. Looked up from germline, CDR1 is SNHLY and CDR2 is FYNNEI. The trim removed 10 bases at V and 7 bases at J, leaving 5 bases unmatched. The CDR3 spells CATNRGREQYF. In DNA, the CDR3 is TGTGCCACTAACAGGGGGCGGGAGCAGTACTTC.

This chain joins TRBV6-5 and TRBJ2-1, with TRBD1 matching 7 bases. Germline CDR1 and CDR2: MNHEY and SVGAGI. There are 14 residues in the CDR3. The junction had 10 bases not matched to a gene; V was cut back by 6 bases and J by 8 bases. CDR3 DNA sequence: TGTGCCAGCAGACTCTACGAGGGGGCGGATGAGCAGTTCTTC. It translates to CASRLYEGADEQFF.

The CDR3 coding sequence is TGCGCCAGCAGCTTGGGGCAGGCGTCTGGAAACACCATATATTTT. As protein: CASSLGQASGNTIYF. The chain couples TRBV5-1 to TRBJ1-3; D call uncertain. Germline-derived CDR1 and CDR2 are SGHRS and YFSETQ. V was shortened by 0 bases and J by 1 base, with 8 bases between the two germline ends. This CDR3 spans 15 amino acids.

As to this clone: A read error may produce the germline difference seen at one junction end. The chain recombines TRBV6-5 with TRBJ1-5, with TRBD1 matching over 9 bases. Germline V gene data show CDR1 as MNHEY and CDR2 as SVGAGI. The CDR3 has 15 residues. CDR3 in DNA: TGTGCCGGCAGTCCCCGTAGGACAGGGGCACAGCCCCAGCATTTT. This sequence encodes CAGSPRRTGAQPQHF.

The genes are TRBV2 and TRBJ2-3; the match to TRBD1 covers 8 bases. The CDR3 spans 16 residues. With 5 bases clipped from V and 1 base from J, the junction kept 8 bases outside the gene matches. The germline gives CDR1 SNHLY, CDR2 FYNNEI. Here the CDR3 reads CASSPGQGRGTDTQYF. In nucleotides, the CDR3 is TGTGCCAGCAGTCCTGGACAGGGTAGGGGCACAGATACGCAGTATTTT.

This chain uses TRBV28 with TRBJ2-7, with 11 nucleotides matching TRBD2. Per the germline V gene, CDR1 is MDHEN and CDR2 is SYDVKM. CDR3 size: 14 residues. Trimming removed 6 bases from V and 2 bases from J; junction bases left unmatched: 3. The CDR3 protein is CASSFSGGAYEQYF. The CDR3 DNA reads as TGTGCCAGCAGCTTTAGCGGGGGGGCCTACGAGCAGTACTTC. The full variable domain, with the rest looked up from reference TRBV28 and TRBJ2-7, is DVKVTQSSRYLVKRTGEKVFLECVQDMDHENMFWYRQDPGLGLRLIYFSYDVKMKEKGDIPEGYSVSREKKERFSLILESASTNQTSMYLCASSFSGGAYEQYFGPGTRLTVT.

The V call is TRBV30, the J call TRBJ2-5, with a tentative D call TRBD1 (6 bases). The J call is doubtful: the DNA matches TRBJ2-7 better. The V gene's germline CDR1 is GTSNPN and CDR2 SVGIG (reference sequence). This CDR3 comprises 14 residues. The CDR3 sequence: CAWSVRDMSYEQYF. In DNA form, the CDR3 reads TGTGCCTGGAGTGTACGGGACATGTCCTACGAGCAGTACTTC.

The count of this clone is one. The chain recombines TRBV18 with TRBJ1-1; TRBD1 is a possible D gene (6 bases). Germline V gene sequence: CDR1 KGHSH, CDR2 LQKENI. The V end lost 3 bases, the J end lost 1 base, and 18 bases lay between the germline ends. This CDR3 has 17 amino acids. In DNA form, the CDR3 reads TGTGCCAGCTCACCCTACCGACAGGTCTTAGGGAACACTGAAGCTTTCTTT. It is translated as CASSPYRQVLGNTEAFF.

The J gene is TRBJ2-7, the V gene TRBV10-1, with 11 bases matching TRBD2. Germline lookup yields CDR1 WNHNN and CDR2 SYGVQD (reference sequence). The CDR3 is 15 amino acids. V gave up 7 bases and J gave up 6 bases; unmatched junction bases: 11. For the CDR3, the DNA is TGCGCCAGCAAGGTTAGCGGGGGGGCCCCCTGCGAGCAGTACTTC. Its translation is CASKVSGGAPCEQYF.

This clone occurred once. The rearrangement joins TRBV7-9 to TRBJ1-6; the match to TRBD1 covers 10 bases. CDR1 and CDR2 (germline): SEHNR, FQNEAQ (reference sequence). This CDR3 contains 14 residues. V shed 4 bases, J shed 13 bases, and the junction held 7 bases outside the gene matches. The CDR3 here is CASSYGQGGFPLHF. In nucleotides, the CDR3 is TGTGCCAGCAGCTACGGACAGGGGGGATTTCCCCTCCACTTT.

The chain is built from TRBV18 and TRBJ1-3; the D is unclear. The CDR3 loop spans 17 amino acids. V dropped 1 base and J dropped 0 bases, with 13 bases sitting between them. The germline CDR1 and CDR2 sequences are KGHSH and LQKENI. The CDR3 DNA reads TGTGCCAGCTCACCACTTCGAGCAGGTTCCTCTGGAAACACCATATATTTT. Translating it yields CASSPLRAGSSGNTIYF.

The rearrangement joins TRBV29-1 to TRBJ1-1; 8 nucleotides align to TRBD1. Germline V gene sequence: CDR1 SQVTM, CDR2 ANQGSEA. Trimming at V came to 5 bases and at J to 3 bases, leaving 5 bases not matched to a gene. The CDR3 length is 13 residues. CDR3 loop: CSVQGAVDTEAFF. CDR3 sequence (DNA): TGCAGCGTTCAGGGGGCAGTGGACACTGAAGCTTTCTTT.

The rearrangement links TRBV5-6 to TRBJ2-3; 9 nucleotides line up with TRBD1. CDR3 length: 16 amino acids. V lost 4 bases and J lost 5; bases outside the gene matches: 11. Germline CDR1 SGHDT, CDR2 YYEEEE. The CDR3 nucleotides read TGTGCCAGCAGCCGCCGTCGGGACAGGGTTGGAGATACGCAGTATTTT. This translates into CASSRRRDRVGDTQYF.

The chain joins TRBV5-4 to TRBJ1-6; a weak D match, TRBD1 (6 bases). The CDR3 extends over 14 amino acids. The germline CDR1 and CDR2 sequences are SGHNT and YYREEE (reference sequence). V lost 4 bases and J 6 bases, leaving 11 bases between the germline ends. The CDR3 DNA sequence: TGTGCCAGCAGCCCCACAGGGTTTAATTCACCCCTCCACTTT. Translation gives CASSPTGFNSPLHF.

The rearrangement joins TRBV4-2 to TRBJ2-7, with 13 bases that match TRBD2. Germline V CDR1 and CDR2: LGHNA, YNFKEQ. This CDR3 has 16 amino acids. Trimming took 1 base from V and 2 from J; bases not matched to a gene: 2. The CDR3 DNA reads TGTGCCAGCAGCCAAGGGGGACTAGCGGGAACCTACGAGCAGTACTTC. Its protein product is CASSQGGLAGTYEQYF.

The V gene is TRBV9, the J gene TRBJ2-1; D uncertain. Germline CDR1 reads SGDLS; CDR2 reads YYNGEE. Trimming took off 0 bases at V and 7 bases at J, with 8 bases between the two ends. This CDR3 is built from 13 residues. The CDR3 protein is CASSVDPRNEQFF. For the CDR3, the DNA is TGTGCCAGCAGCGTAGACCCCCGGAATGAGCAGTTCTTC.

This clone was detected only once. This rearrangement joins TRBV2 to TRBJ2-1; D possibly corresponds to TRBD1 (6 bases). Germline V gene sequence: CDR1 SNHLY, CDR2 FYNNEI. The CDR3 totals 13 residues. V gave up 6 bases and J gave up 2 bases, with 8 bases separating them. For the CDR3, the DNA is TGTGCCAGCAGACAGGGCACCTACAATGAGCAGTTCTTC. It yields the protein CASRQGTYNEQFF.

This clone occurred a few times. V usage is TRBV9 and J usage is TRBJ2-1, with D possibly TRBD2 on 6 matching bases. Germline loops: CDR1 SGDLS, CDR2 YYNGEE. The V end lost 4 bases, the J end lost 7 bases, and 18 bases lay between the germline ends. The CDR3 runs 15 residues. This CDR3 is CASSPLVRDGNEQFF. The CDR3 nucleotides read TGTGCCAGCAGCCCCCTCGTGCGGGATGGTAATGAGCAGTTCTTC.

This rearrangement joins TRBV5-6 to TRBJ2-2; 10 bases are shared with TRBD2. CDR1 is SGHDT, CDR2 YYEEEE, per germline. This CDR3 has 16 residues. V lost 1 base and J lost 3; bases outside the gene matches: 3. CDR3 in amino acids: CASSLMLAGDTGELFF. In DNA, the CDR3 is TGTGCCAGCAGCTTGATGCTAGCGGGAGACACCGGGGAGCTGTTTTTT. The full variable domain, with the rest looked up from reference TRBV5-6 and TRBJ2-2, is DAGVTQSPTHLIKTRGQQVTLRCSPKSGHDTVSWYQQALGQGPQFIFQYYEEEERQRGNFPDRFSGHQFPNYSSELNVNALLLGDSALYLCASSLMLAGDTGELFFGEGSRLTVL.

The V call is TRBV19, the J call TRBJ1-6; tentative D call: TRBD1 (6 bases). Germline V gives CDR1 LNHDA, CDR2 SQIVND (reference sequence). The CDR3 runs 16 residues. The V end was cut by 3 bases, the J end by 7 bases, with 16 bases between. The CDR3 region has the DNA TGTGCCAGTAGTATGTTGGTAGGACAGCGCAATTCACCCCTCCACTTT. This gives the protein CASSMLVGQRNSPLHF.

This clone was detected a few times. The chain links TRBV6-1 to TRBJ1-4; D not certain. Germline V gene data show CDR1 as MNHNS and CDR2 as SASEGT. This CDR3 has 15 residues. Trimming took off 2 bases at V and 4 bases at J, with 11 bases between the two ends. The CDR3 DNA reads TGTGCCAGCAGTGAATATGGGGAGCTTAATGAAAAACTGTTTTTT. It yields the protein CASSEYGELNEKLFF.

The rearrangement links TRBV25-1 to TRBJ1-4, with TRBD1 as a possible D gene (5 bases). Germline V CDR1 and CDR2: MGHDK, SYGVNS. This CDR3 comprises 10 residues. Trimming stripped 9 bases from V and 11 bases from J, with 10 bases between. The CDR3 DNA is TGTGCCAGTGGGGCCGTGAAACTGTTTTTT. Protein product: CASGAVKLFF.

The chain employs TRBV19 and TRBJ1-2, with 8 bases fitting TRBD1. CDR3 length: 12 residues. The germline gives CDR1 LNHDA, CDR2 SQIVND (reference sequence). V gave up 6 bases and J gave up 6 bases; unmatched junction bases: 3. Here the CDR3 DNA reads TGTGCCAGTAGCACAGGGGGGGATGGCTACACCTTC. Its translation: CASSTGGDGYTF.

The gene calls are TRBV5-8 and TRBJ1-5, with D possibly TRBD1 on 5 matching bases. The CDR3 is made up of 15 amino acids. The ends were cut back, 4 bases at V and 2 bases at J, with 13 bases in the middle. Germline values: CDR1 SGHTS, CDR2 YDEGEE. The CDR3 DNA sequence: TGTGCCAGCAGCGTCGGGACTCTCGGCAATCAGCCCCAGCATTTT. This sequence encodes CASSVGTLGNQPQHF.

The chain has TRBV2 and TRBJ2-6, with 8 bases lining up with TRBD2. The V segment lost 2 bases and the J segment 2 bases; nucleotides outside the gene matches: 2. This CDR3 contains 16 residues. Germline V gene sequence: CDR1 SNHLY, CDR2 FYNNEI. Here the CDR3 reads CASSEFGGAGANVLTF. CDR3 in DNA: TGTGCCAGCAGTGAATTCGGGGGGGCTGGGGCCAACGTCCTGACTTTC.